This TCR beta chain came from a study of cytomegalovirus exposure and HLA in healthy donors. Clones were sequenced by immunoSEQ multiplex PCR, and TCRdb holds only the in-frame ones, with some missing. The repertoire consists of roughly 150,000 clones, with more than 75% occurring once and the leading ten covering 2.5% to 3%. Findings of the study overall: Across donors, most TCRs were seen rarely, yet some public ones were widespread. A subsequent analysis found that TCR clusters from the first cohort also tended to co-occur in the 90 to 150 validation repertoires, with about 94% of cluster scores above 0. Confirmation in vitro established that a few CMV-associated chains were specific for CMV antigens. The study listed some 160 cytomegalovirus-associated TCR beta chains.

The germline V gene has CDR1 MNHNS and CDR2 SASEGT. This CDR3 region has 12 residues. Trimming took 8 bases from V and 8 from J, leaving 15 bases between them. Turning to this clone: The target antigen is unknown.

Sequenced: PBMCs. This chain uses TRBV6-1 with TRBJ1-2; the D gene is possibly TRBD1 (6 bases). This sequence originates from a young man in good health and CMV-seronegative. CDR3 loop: CASGTGSQGYTF. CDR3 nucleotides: TGTGCCAGCGGAACAGGGTCACAGGGCTACACCTTC.